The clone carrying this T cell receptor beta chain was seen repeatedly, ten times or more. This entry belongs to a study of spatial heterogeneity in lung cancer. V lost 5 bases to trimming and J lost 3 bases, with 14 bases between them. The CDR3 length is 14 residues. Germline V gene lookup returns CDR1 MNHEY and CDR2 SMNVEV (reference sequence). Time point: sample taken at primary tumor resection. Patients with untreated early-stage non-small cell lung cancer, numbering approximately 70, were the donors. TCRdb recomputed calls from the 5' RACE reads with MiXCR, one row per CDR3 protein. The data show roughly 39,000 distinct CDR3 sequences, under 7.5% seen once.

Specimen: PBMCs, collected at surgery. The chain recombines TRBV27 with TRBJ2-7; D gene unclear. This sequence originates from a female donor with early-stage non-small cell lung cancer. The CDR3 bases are TGTGCCAGCAGTCACCCGGCAGGCCTCTACGAGCAGTACTTC. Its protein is CASSHPAGLYEQYF.